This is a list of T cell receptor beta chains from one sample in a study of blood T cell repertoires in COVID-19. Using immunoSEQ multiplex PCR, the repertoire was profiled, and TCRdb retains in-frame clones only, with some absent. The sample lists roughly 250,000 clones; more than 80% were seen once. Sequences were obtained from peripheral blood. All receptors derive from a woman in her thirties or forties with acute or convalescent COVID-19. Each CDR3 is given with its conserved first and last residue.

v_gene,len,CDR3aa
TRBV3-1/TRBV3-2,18,CASSQGTGLSRAVFGYTF
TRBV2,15,CASSPDRDSNQPQHF
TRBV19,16,CASSIISIGNNSPLHF
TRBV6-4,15,CASSDGAGGTDTQYF
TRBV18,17,CASSHLGLAGGPDTQYF
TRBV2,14,CASNDGSSDSPLHF
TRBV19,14,CASSIQGGTDTQYF
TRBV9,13,CASSARQIDTQYF
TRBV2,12,CASSPDRDTQYF
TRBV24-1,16,CATSATRQGANYGYTF
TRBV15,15,CATSRDGGQEETQYF
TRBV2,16,CASSFRDRGTGSPEIF
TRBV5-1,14,CATTGSTGANVLTF
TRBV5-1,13,CASSLEGGGLPFF
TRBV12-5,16,CASGLGTGGWNQPQHF
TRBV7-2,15,CASSLGYGGQGELFF
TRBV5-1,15,CASSFSGGLQETQYF
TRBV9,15,CASSPGLAGGDTQYF
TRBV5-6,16,CASSLVVSLWYNEQFF
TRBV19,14,CASSIRGWRVEAFF